These 28 T cell receptor beta chains share one sample of origin, sequenced in a study of T cell clonality in common variable immunodeficiency. Only in-frame clones appear in the TCRdb table, and some are missing; sequencing was by immunoSEQ multiplex PCR. The sample presents fewer than 60,000 clones, none singletons. The source material was peripheral blood mononuclear cells. The receptors derive from a person between 18 and 75 years old in good health.

This clone was counted ten times or more. The read stops 3 residues short of the end of the CDR3; the missing end is completed from the germline J gene. The chain links TRBV18 to TRBJ1-1; 8 nucleotides line up with TRBD1. CDR1 is KGHSH and CDR2 is LQKENI in the germline V gene. The V gene end was trimmed by 5 bases and the J gene end by 1 base; junction bases not matched to a gene: 6. The CDR3 length is 15 residues. The CDR3 DNA, read in part, is TGTGCCAGCTCAAAAGGACAGGGTTGGAACACTGAA. Translated: CASSKGQGWNTE. The full CDR3 protein is CASSKGQGWNTEAFF.

This clone was seen many times. The CDR3 end falls 3 residues outside the read, so it is completed with the germline J gene. The rearrangement uses TRBV7-9 and TRBJ2-1; TRBD2 aligns across 7 bases. CDR3 length equals 15 residues. J lost 8 bases, V lost 1 base, and 8 bases had no gene match. Germline-derived CDR1 and CDR2 are SEHNR and FQNEAQ (reference sequence). Partial CDR3 DNA: TGTGCCAGCAGCTTAGATGGTCGGGGGAGGGATGAG. This sequence encodes CASSLDGRGRDE. The whole CDR3 sequence reads CASSLDGRGRDEQFF.

This clone has a handful of counts. The read ends 3 residues shy of where the CDR3 ends; the end is completed using the germline J gene. The chain joins TRBV2 to TRBJ2-7; maybe TRBD1 (6 bases). Germline CDR1 and CDR2: SNHLY and FYNNEI. This CDR3 has 14 amino acids. Trimming left V 4 bases short and J 5 bases short, with 15 bases between. CDR3: CASSVQGSENEQYF. The sequenced CDR3 bases are TGTGCCAGCAGTGTGCAGGGGAGTGAAAACGAG.

This clone was found many times. Sequencing ends 3 residues short of the CDR3 end; the germline J gene provides the rest. The chain recombines TRBV7-6 with TRBJ1-5, with TRBD1 identical over 8 bases. After removal of 5 bases from V and 7 bases from J, the junction contained 7 bases not matched to a gene. The CDR3 is 14 amino acids. CDR1 is SGHVS, CDR2 FNYEAQ, per germline. The CDR3 DNA, read in part, is TGTGCCAGCAGCCGGACAGGGAGCGGACAGCCC. Its translation is CASSRTGSGQP. The CDR3 in its entirety is CASSRTGSGQPQHF. The full variable domain, its missing parts supplied by reference TRBV7-6 and TRBJ1-5, is GAGVSQSPRYKVTKRGQDVALRCDPISGHVSLYWYRQALGQGPEFLTYFNYEAQQDKSGLPNDRFSAERPEGSISTLTIQRTEQRDSAMYRCASSRTGSGQPQHFGDGTRLSIL.

This clone was detected only a few times. The read comes to an end 3 residues before the CDR3 does, leaving the germline J gene to fill in the end. The chain carries TRBV20-1 and TRBJ2-7; TRBD2 agrees at 7 bases. Germline trimming cut 5 bases from V and 0 bases from J; bases unmatched to any gene: 7. The CDR3 sequence is 14 residues long. Germline values: CDR1 DFQATT, CDR2 SNEGSKA (reference sequence). Incomplete CDR3 DNA: TGCAGTGCTCCGAGGCTAGCGGTCTCCTACGAG. Its protein product is CSAPRLAVSYE. The whole CDR3 protein is CSAPRLAVSYEQYF.

CDR3 bases read: TGTGCCAGCTCACCAAGCTGGGACTCCACGAGAGGGGAG. As protein: CASSPSWDSTRGE. The complete CDR3 sequence is CASSPSWDSTRGELFF. This chain uses TRBV18 with TRBJ2-2; D possibly corresponds to TRBD2 (6 bases). Coverage ceases 3 residues before the CDR3 finishes, and the germline J gene fills in the end. Looked up from germline, CDR1 is KGHSH and CDR2 is LQKENI. This CDR3 spans 16 amino acids. V lost 2 bases to trimming and J lost 8 bases, with 18 bases between them.

Many counts were recorded for this clone. The missing CDR3 end, 3 residues past where the read stops, is filled in from the germline J gene. The rearrangement uses TRBV18 and TRBJ2-5; 10 nucleotides agree with TRBD2. Germline values: CDR1 KGHSH, CDR2 LQKENI. V shed 4 bases, J shed 2 bases, and the junction held 13 bases outside the gene matches. There are 18 residues in the CDR3. The DNA read from the CDR3 is TGTGCCAGCTCACTACTAGCGGGAAGCCTGGGGTTTCAAGAGACC. The encoded protein is CASSLLAGSLGFQET. The CDR3 in full is CASSLLAGSLGFQETQYF.

This clone occurred many times. The read falls 3 residues short of the CDR3 end, and the missing part is taken from the germline J gene. This chain links TRBV5-5 with TRBJ1-1, with D possibly matching TRBD1 (6 bases). The germline V and J ends were trimmed by 0 bases and 0 bases, with 6 bases remaining between them. The CDR3 loop spans 14 amino acids. Germline loops: CDR1 SGHKS, CDR2 YYEKEE (reference sequence). CDR3 in amino acids: CASSLGQVNTEAFF. The CDR3 DNA, read in part, is TGTGCCAGCAGCTTGGGACAGGTGAACACTGAA.

In this sample, this clone turned up many times. Read data end 3 residues before the CDR3 end; the end is taken from the germline J gene. The chain employs TRBV19 and TRBJ1-2; D is uncertain. The germline CDR1 and CDR2 sequences are LNHDA and SQIVND (reference sequence). Trimming removed 2 bases from V and 3 bases from J, with 13 bases in between. The CDR3 extends over 15 amino acids. The DNA read from the CDR3 is TGTGCCAGTAGTATATTGGAGGTCGGGGACTATGGC. Translating it yields CASSILEVGDYG. The CDR3 in its entirety is CASSILEVGDYGYTF.

This clone was found a few times. CDR3 residues: CASKSTGLASETQYF. The CDR3 DNA, read in part, is TGCGCCAGCAAATCCACCGGACTAGCGAGTGAGACC. V gene TRBV5-1 combines with J gene TRBJ2-5, with TRBD2 matching 9 bases. Coverage ceases 3 residues before the CDR3 finishes, and the germline J gene fills in the end. Germline-derived CDR1 and CDR2 are SGHRS and YFSETQ. This CDR3 spans 15 amino acids. V lost 6 bases, J lost 5 bases, and 11 bases stayed unmatched.

CDR3 DNA, as far as it was read: TGTGCCAGTACCAAGACAGGGGCTGGGTATGGC. It specifies CASTKTGAGYG. The full CDR3 reads CASTKTGAGYGYTF. The genes are TRBV19 and TRBJ1-2, with 8 positions matching TRBD1. The read ends 3 residues shy of where the CDR3 ends; the end is completed using the germline J gene. The CDR3 contains 14 residues. Germline V CDR1 and CDR2: LNHDA, SQIVND (reference sequence). Trimming cost V 7 bases and J 5 bases; bases outside gene matches: 9.

The sample holds many counts of this clone. The CDR3 end is not reached by the read, which stops 3 residues before it; the germline J gene fills it in. V gene TRBV5-4 combines with J gene TRBJ1-3; 7 nucleotides line up with TRBD1. V trimming: 0 bases; J trimming: 4 bases; junction bases outside the gene matches: 1. This CDR3 is built from 14 residues. The germline gives CDR1 SGHNT, CDR2 YYREEE (reference sequence). CDR3 DNA, as far as it was read: TGTGCCAGCAGCTTGGGACAGGGAGGAAACACC. Its translation: CASSLGQGGNT. Given in full, the CDR3 is CASSLGQGGNTIYF.

This clone has at least ten counts. The sequence runs out 3 residues before the end of the CDR3; the remainder is reconstructed from the germline J gene. The chain recombines TRBV5-1 with TRBJ1-1, with a weak D call TRBD1 (5 bases). Germline V gene sequence: CDR1 SGHRS, CDR2 YFSETQ. The CDR3 covers 15 residues. V was trimmed by 0 bases and J by 0 bases, leaving 9 bases between them. CDR3 residues: CASSLARGVNTEAFF. The sequenced part of the CDR3 DNA is TGCGCCAGCAGCTTGGCGAGAGGGGTGAACACTGAA.

This clone was picked up many times. The CDR3 is cut off 3 residues early in the read; its end comes from the germline J gene. The J gene is TRBJ2-3, the V gene TRBV5-1, with a tentative D call TRBD2 (6 bases). Trimming cost V 1 base and J 4 bases, with 13 bases left between them. The CDR3 sequence is 15 residues long. Germline-derived CDR1 and CDR2 are SGHRS and YFSETQ. This chain's CDR3 is CASSLRRGYSDTQYF. CDR3 bases read: TGCGCCAGCAGCTTGCGGCGGGGCTACTCAGATACG.

The sample holds many counts of this clone. The read gets to within 3 residues of the CDR3 end, and the germline J gene fills in the rest. V and J are TRBV7-9 and TRBJ1-4; 9 bases are shared with TRBD1. V shed 5 bases, J shed 7 bases, and the junction held 5 bases outside the gene matches. Germline CDR1 reads SEHNR; CDR2 reads FQNEAQ (reference sequence). The CDR3 has 14 amino acids. The CDR3 DNA, read in part, is TGTGCCAGCAGCCCCCGACAGGGGGGTGAAAAA. Amino acid sequence: CASSPRQGGEK. The CDR3 reads in full as CASSPRQGGEKLFF.

This clone appeared many times. The CDR3 goes on 3 residues after the read ends, and that part is filled in from the germline J gene. The chain is built from TRBV6-2 or TRBV6-3 and TRBJ2-7; 7 bases agree with TRBD1. Germline loops: CDR1 MNHEY, CDR2 SVGEGT. The trim removed 6 bases at V and 1 base at J, leaving 6 bases unmatched. There are 14 residues in the CDR3. CDR3 protein: CASSGQALSYEQYF. CDR3 DNA, as far as it was read: TGTGCCAGCAGCGGACAGGCCTTGTCCTACGAG.

This clone was seen ten or more times. The read terminates 3 residues before the CDR3 end, so the remaining end is supplied by the germline J gene. This sequence joins TRBV19 and TRBJ1-5, with D possibly TRBD1 on 6 matching bases. CDR1 is LNHDA and CDR2 is SQIVND in the germline V gene (reference sequence). The CDR3 spans 15 residues. The V gene lost 5 bases and the J gene lost 1 base, with 12 bases spanning the gap. CDR3 region: CASSDAGQSNQPQHF. Partial CDR3 DNA: TGTGCCAGTAGTGACGCGGGACAAAGCAATCAGCCC. Variable domain in full (rest from reference TRBV19 and TRBJ1-5): DGGITQSPKYLFRKEGQNVTLSCEQNLNHDAMYWYRQDPGQGLRLIYYSQIVNDFQKGDIAEGYSVSREKKESFPLTVTSAQKNPTAFYLCASSDAGQSNQPQHFGDGTRLSIL.

This clone was seen many times. The sequenced fragment ends 3 residues before the CDR3 boundary, so the rest is inferred from the germline J gene. This sequence joins TRBV7-8 and TRBJ2-2, with 10 bases identical to TRBD2. V was pared by 1 base and J by 4 bases, with 3 bases of the junction left unmatched. The CDR3 extends over 16 amino acids. The germline CDR1 and CDR2 sequences are SGHVS and FQNEAQ. The CDR3 bases that were read are TGTGCCAGCAGCTTAGAGCCTAGCGGGGGCACCGGGGAG. Protein: CASSLEPSGGTGE. The entire CDR3 sequence reads CASSLEPSGGTGELFF.

This clone has a count of ten or more. From the germline J gene comes the end of the CDR3, since the read stops 3 residues before it. The gene calls are TRBV2 and TRBJ2-1; TRBD1 agrees at 7 bases. V gave up 6 bases and J gave up 4 bases; unmatched junction bases: 6. Germline V lookup: CDR1 SNHLY, CDR2 FYNNEI. The CDR3 has 14 amino acids. CDR3: CASSQTGVYNEQFF. The CDR3 DNA, read in part, is TGTGCCAGCAGCCAAACAGGGGTTTACAATGAG.

This clone was counted many times. Read data end 3 residues before the CDR3 end; the end is taken from the germline J gene. The chain uses TRBV7-9 and TRBJ2-7, with D perhaps TRBD1 (6 bases). This CDR3 spans 14 amino acids. In germline, CDR1 is SEHNR, CDR2 FQNEAQ (reference sequence). Trimming left V 2 bases short and J 1 base short, with 9 bases between. The CDR3 bases that were read are TGTGCCAGCAGCTTAAGACAGGATTCCTACGAG. As protein: CASSLRQDSYE. The entire CDR3 reads CASSLRQDSYEQYF.

This clone was seen more than once but under ten times. CDR3 amino acids: CASSSGLGGTDTQYF. CDR3 DNA (partial): TGTGCCAGCAGCTCCGGGTTGGGGGGGACAGATACG. The chain links TRBV7-3 to TRBJ2-3, with 7 positions matching TRBD2. The read ends 3 residues early relative to the CDR3; the germline J gene fills the gap. The CDR3 length is 15 residues. Germline V CDR1 and CDR2: SGHTA, FQGTGA. V was pared by 4 bases and J by 3 bases, with 7 bases of the junction left unmatched. Combining the CDR3 with reference TRBV7-3 and TRBJ2-3 gives the whole variable domain GAGVSQTPSNKVTEKGKYVELRCDPISGHTALYWYRQSLGQGPEFLIYFQGTGAADDSGLPNDRFFAVRPEGSVSTLKIQRTERGDSAVYLCASSSGLGGTDTQYFGPGTRLTVL.

This clone was seen repeatedly, ten times or more. With the read ending 3 residues before the CDR3 end, the germline J gene is used to fill in that end. V gene TRBV5-1 combines with J gene TRBJ2-7; 7 positions agree with TRBD1. The germline V gene encodes CDR1 SGHRS and CDR2 YFSETQ. Losses at the gene ends were 0 bases for V and 1 base for J; bases not matched to a gene: 10. This CDR3 has 17 residues. CDR3 residues: CASSLGSLAQGSYEQYF. Partial CDR3 DNA: TGCGCCAGCAGCTTGGGTTCCTTGGCACAGGGGTCCTACGAG.

This clone has ten or more counts. The sequence runs out 3 residues before the end of the CDR3; the remainder is reconstructed from the germline J gene. The genes are TRBV5-1 and TRBJ2-2; 7 nucleotides match TRBD2. Germline V gene lookup returns CDR1 SGHRS and CDR2 YFSETQ. The CDR3 loop spans 15 amino acids. V shed 3 bases, J shed 1 base, and the junction held 3 bases outside the gene matches. CDR3 DNA (partial): TGCGCCAGCAGCTCCGGGACTAAGAACACCGGGGAG. Protein sequence: CASSSGTKNTGE. The entire CDR3 reads CASSSGTKNTGELFF.

This clone was seen a handful of times. The read is 3 residues too short to cover the CDR3 end, so that end is filled in from the germline J gene. This sequence joins TRBV5-1 and TRBJ1-4; 7 bases agree with TRBD1. Looked up from germline, CDR1 is SGHRS and CDR2 is YFSETQ. Losses at the gene ends were 9 bases for V and 7 bases for J; bases not matched to a gene: 15. The CDR3 has 15 residues. CDR3 DNA (partial): TGCGCCAACAGGGCCCACAGGGGCATCCGTGAAAAA. This codes for CANRAHRGIREK. The complete CDR3 sequence is CANRAHRGIREKLFF.

This clone occurred a few times. The read falls 3 residues short of the CDR3 end, and the missing part is taken from the germline J gene. This chain connects TRBV5-1 to TRBJ1-4; 8 bases map to TRBD1. CDR1 is SGHRS, CDR2 YFSETQ, per germline. The CDR3 covers 15 residues. J was trimmed by 8 bases and V by 3 bases; bases with no gene match: 9. Partial CDR3 DNA: TGCGCCAGCAGCTCGTCAGGGGGCGCTGAGGAAAAA. It specifies CASSSSGGAEEK. The whole CDR3 sequence reads CASSSSGGAEEKLFF. Drawing the rest from reference TRBV5-1 and TRBJ1-4, the complete variable domain is KAGVTQTPRYLIKTRGQQVTLSCSPISGHRSVSWYQQTPGQGLQFLFEYFSETQRNKGNFPGRFSGRQFSNSRSEMNVSTLELGDSALYLCASSSSGGAEEKLFFGSGTQLSVL.

This clone was found many times. The read terminates 3 residues ahead of where the CDR3 ends, so the germline J gene completes it. The chain couples TRBV2 to TRBJ2-5; TRBD1 agrees at 7 bases. Germline loops: CDR1 SNHLY, CDR2 FYNNEI. This CDR3 spans 15 amino acids. After removal of 6 bases from V and 5 bases from J, the junction contained 12 bases not matched to a gene. The CDR3 protein is CASRVQTGFPETQYF. The covered CDR3 bases are TGTGCCAGCAGGGTTCAGACAGGGTTCCCCGAGACC.

This clone was seen a few times. The missing CDR3 end, 3 residues past where the read stops, is filled in from the germline J gene. The J gene is TRBJ1-6, the V gene TRBV19, with D maybe TRBD1 (6 bases). Germline V lookup: CDR1 LNHDA, CDR2 SQIVND (reference sequence). The length of the CDR3 is 15 residues. The V end lost 5 bases, the J end lost 7 bases, and 15 bases lay between the germline ends. CDR3 DNA (partial): TGTGCCAGTAGTCCGACAGGAGGATCCAATTCACCC. Its translation is CASSPTGGSNSP. The whole CDR3 sequence is CASSPTGGSNSPLHF.

The sample holds a few counts of this clone. CDR3 loop: CASSVGAATNEKLFF. Partial CDR3 DNA: TGTGCCAGTAGTGTAGGGGCAGCAACTAATGAAAAA. The chain combines TRBV19 with TRBJ1-4; a possible D gene is TRBD1 (5 bases). The observed sequence ends 3 residues before the CDR3 terminus, with the missing tail filled in from the germline J gene. Trimming took 5 bases from V and 0 from J, leaving 10 bases between them. The CDR3 contains 15 residues. Looked up from germline, CDR1 is LNHDA and CDR2 is SQIVND (reference sequence).